Given below is one T cell receptor beta chain in context. The antigen remains undetermined. This specimen comes from a study of cytomegalovirus exposure and HLA in healthy donors. The CDR3 spans 14 residues. With 6 bases clipped from V and 4 bases from J, the junction kept 5 bases outside the gene matches. CDR1 MNHEY and CDR2 SVGAGI come from the germline V gene. Vbeta (60) and Jbeta (13) primers were used in the PCR. Produced via immunoSEQ multiplex PCR; TCRdb's table is partial and in-frame only. The profile covers roughly 150,000 clones, with 80% appearing a single time and 1.2% taken by the ten largest. Findings of the study overall: Later work found most CMV-associated TCR beta chains apparently HLA-restricted.

This chain uses TRBV6-5 with TRBJ1-5, with TRBD1 matching 8 bases. Sample: PBMCs. This clonotype originated in a female donor in good health and CMV-seronegative. For the CDR3, the DNA is TGTGCCAGCAGACCCGGACAGGGAAATCAGCCCCAGCATTTT. Residues: CASRPGQGNQPQHF.